This T cell receptor beta chain emerged from a study of blood T cell repertoires in COVID-19. This clone was observed a few times. Individuals aged roughly 18 to 100 years were recruited from roughly 22 US areas. Two negative PCRs, clearance, or symptom resolution had been documented for recovered Cohort 3 donors. TCRdb's copy holds only in-frame clones and misses some; the assay was immunoSEQ multiplex PCR. The sample holds 250,000 or so clones, approximately 80% seen once. In germline, CDR1 is LGHDT, CDR2 YNNKEL (reference sequence). This CDR3 is 15 amino acids long. V shed 4 bases and J shed 2 bases, with 14 bases lying between them.

Sequences were obtained from PBMCs or T cells enriched from blood (not recorded which). The V gene is TRBV3-1 (or the pseudogene TRBV3-2), the J gene TRBJ1-1; possibly TRBD1 for D (6 bases). This receptor was taken from a man in his 60s who had recovered from COVID-19. The CDR3 loop is CASSPTGFSNTEAFF. In nucleotides, the CDR3 is TGTGCCAGCAGCCCGACAGGTTTCTCCAACACTGAAGCTTTCTTT.